Below are 3 T cell receptor beta chains sequenced from a single sample in a study of T cell responses to AZD1222 COVID-19 vaccine. Profiling relied on immunoSEQ multiplex PCR, and the TCRdb table lists in-frame clones only, not all of them. The data hold roughly 170,000 clones, with 85% to 95% observed a single time. Material: peripheral blood, obtained 28 days after the second AZD1222 dose. The receptors were gathered from an adult who received the AZD1222 COVID-19 vaccine.

The chain uses TRBV28 and TRBJ2-5; the D gene is possibly TRBD2 (7 bases). The CDR3 totals 15 residues. The V end lost 3 bases, the J end lost 6 bases, and 17 bases lay between the germline ends. From germline, CDR1 is MDHEN and CDR2 SYDVKM. The CDR3 sequence: CASSFGSWGGQTQYF. The CDR3 DNA follows: TGTGCCAGCAGTTTCGGCAGTTGGGGGGGCCAGACCCAGTACTTC. Using reference TRBV28 and TRBJ2-5 for the parts outside the CDR3, the full variable domain is DVKVTQSSRYLVKRTGEKVFLECVQDMDHENMFWYRQDPGLGLRLIYFSYDVKMKEKGDIPEGYSVSREKKERFSLILESASTNQTSMYLCASSFGSWGGQTQYFGPGTRLLVL.

The chain has TRBV19 and TRBJ1-5, with 7 positions matching TRBD1. The V gene end was trimmed by 9 bases and the J gene end by 4 bases; junction bases not matched to a gene: 15. Germline V gene lookup returns CDR1 LNHDA and CDR2 SQIVND (reference sequence). The CDR3 is 16 residues long. The CDR3: CASKQGGSLGNQPQHF. The CDR3 region has the DNA TGTGCCAGCAAGCAGGGGGGCAGTCTAGGGAATCAGCCCCAGCATTTT.

The rearrangement links TRBV7-8 to TRBJ1-1; TRBD1 might be the D (5 bases). V lost 5 bases, J lost 3 bases, and 13 bases lay in between. Germline V gene lookup returns CDR1 SGHVS and CDR2 FQNEAQ. The CDR3 runs to 14 residues. The CDR3 nucleotides read TGTGCCAGCAGCCTCGCCAGGGACTACACTGAAGCTTTCTTT. Protein: CASSLARDYTEAFF.